This T cell receptor beta chain appears in the sequencing data of a study of Ad26.COV2.S vaccination and SARS-CoV-2 variants. About the study: Intramuscularly, Ad26.COV2.S was given either once or twice, 56 days apart.

CDR3 length: 15 amino acids. Trimming took off 5 bases at V and 2 bases at J, with 12 bases between the two ends. Germline lookup yields CDR1 SEHNR and CDR2 FQNEAQ (reference sequence). TCRdb keeps only in-frame clones here, not all; method: immunoSEQ multiplex PCR. The sample includes about 410,000 clones, 70% to 90% seen only once; the top ten take 3% to 3.5%. As for treatment: some 20 received Ad26.COV2.S at low or high dose, single or two shots; about five received placebo; per-sample allocation not given. Specimens were obtained on day 63 following the first vaccine or placebo injection. General study results and limits: Total T cell responses were possibly underestimated by TCR breadth and depth analyses. Reported post-vaccination CD8+ and CD4+ T cell responses to spike showed substantial breadth.

In the case of this clone: Antigen: not known.

Here the sequenced sample was peripheral blood, taken in a trial of Ad26.COV2.S vaccine versus placebo. This chain connects TRBV7-9 to TRBJ2-2; D is undetermined. This TCR derives from a person aged 18-65 years who received the Ad26.COV2.S COVID-19 vaccine or a placebo. CDR3 residues: CASSPPGPNTGELFF. The CDR3 DNA follows: TGTGCCAGCAGCCCACCGGGTCCTAACACCGGGGAGCTGTTTTTT.